One sample yielded the 5 T cell receptor beta chains listed below, sequenced in a study of blood T cell repertoires in COVID-19. Generated by immunoSEQ multiplex PCR, the TCRdb table keeps only in-frame clones and is missing some. The sample holds 250,000 to 300,000 clones, 70% to 90% seen once. What was sequenced was PBMCs or T cells enriched from blood (not recorded which). The source of these receptors is a man younger than 30 who had recovered from COVID-19.

The chain employs TRBV15 and TRBJ2-1; perhaps TRBD2 as D (5 bases). The germline V gene has CDR1 LNHNV and CDR2 YYDKDF (reference sequence). There are 19 residues in the CDR3. Trimming shortened V by 0 bases and J by 2 bases, and 20 bases separated the two germline ends. Written as DNA, the CDR3 is TGTGCCACCAGCAGAGATTTGAAGCTGAGGGAGTTCCCCTACAATGAGCAGTTCTTC. Translation gives CATSRDLKLREFPYNEQFF.

The CDR3 sequence: CASSPDRRYGYTF. In nucleotides, the CDR3 is TGTGCCAGCTCACCTGATCGGAGATATGGCTACACCTTC. The V gene is TRBV18, the J gene TRBJ1-2; D uncertain. Trimming shortened V by 3 bases and J by 5 bases, and 10 bases separated the two germline ends. The germline CDR1 and CDR2 sequences are KGHSH and LQKENI. This CDR3 has 13 residues. Variable domain in full (rest from reference TRBV18 and TRBJ1-2): NAGVMQNPRHLVRRRGQEARLRCSPMKGHSHVYWYRQLPEEGLKFMVYLQKENIIDESGMPKERFSAEFPKEGPSILRIQQVVRGDSAAYFCASSPDRRYGYTFGSGTRLTVV.

The chain joins TRBV5-1 to TRBJ1-1, with 8 nucleotides matching TRBD1. J gave up 1 base and V 1 base, and 6 bases lay outside the gene matches. The germline gives CDR1 SGHRS, CDR2 YFSETQ. There are 16 residues in the CDR3. CDR3 nucleotide sequence: TGCGCCAGCAGCTTGTTGGGGACAGGACGGAACACTGAAGCTTTCTTT. This translates into CASSLLGTGRNTEAFF.

The V and J genes are TRBV27 and TRBJ2-1; TRBD1 is a possible D gene (6 bases). The CDR3 totals 12 residues. Germline CDR1 reads MNHEY; CDR2 reads SMNVEV (reference sequence). Trimming removed 0 bases from V and 9 bases from J, with 6 bases in between. In DNA, the CDR3 is TGTGCCAGCAGTTTATCAGGGGGTGAGCAGTTCTTC. This translates into CASSLSGGEQFF.

In its sample, this clone was seen once. The gene calls are TRBV12-3 or TRBV12-4 and TRBJ1-2; D is ambiguous. Trimming took 7 bases from V and 8 from J, leaving 14 bases between them. CDR3 size: 12 residues. The CDR3 sequence is CASTLALQGYTF. CDR3 DNA: TGTGCCAGCACTCTGGCCCTTCAGGGCTACACCTTC.